This T cell receptor (beta chain) was recovered during a study of regulatory T cells in long-lasting Graves disease. Specified time point: persistent/refractory GD, antithyroid drugs over 5 years with positive TRAb. The authors made the TCR library using RNA they extracted from PBMCs. Assembly of TCR beta libraries relied on iRepertoire HTBI primers together with Arm-PCR of CDR3 regions. TCRdb re-derived calls from the multiplex PCR reads in MiXCR, one entry per CDR3 protein. This table holds about 660,000 distinct CDR3 sequences, about 30% found once. Trimming took 4 bases from V and 2 from J, leaving 12 bases between them. CDR3 size: 14 residues. Germline lookup yields CDR1 MDHEN and CDR2 SYDVKM. Study-wide results and limits: Persistent disease was characterized by preferential usage of TRBV28, TRBJ1-2 and TRBJ2-5.

Regarding this clonotype: What it binds is not known.

Material: peripheral blood mononuclear cells (PBMCs), obtained when the disease was refractory, from a patient treated with antithyroid drugs. The V gene is TRBV28, the J gene TRBJ2-7; tentatively, D is TRBD2 (5 bases). This clonotype was obtained from a female donor with Graves disease. CDR3 bases: TGTGCCAGCAGTTCCATCGGGGTCCCCTACGAGCAGTACTTC. It codes for CASSSIGVPYEQYF.